What follows are 25 T cell receptor beta chains derived from one specimen sequenced in a study of beta chain features in type 1 diabetes listed by TCRdb under 2018. Library preparation employed the immunoSEQ multiplex PCR assay. The entire amount of isolated RNA was reverse transcribed using the High Capacity cDNA Reverse Transcription Kit, so the sequenced TCRB transcripts were expressed ones. This immuneACCESS table, as held by TCRdb, lists in-frame sequences with V and J called but not all clones. Of the missing ones, under half trace to an unresolved V gene in checked studies; the others have no known cause. This sample holds about 350,000 clones; around 20% were observed only once. Clones ranked in the top ten supply roughly 0.045% of the sample. Sequencing used naive CD4+ T cells from blood. The cell subset or site label for this specimen denotes: true naive CD4+ T cells. The receptors here all came from a woman aged 18-29 years in good health.

This chain links TRBV29-1 with TRBJ2-1; 8 nucleotides align to TRBD1. Germline V CDR1 and CDR2: SQVTM, ANQGSEA. The CDR3 sequence is 16 residues long. V lost 6 bases, J lost 6 bases, and 16 bases stayed unmatched. DNA for the CDR3: TGCAGCGTAGCGGACAGGGAGTTCTCCAGTCCCAATGAGCAGTTCTTC. The encoded protein is CSVADREFSSPNEQFF.

The rearrangement links TRBV28 to TRBJ2-5; 9 bases agree with TRBD1. The CDR3 sequence is 14 residues long. V was pared by 6 bases and J by 5 bases, with 7 bases of the junction left unmatched. Germline CDR1 reads MDHEN; CDR2 reads SYDVKM. Written as DNA, the CDR3 is TGTGCCAGCAGACCCGGGACAGGGAGGGAGACCCAGTACTTC. Amino acids: CASRPGTGRETQYF.

The sample holds a few counts of this clone. Here the CDR3 reads CATKWRDTDTQYF. DNA for the CDR3: TGTGCCACGAAGTGGCGGGATACAGATACGCAGTATTTT. The chain recombines TRBV10-3 with TRBJ2-3; maybe TRBD2 (6 bases). CDR1 is ENHRY and CDR2 is SYGVKD in the germline V gene. V lost 10 bases to trimming and J lost 3 bases, with 14 bases between them. This CDR3 contains 13 residues.

DNA for the CDR3: TGCGCCAGCAGCTTGGGGGGGCTCGATAGCACAGATACGCAGTATTTT. This sequence encodes CASSLGGLDSTDTQYF. The chain is built from TRBV5-1 and TRBJ2-3; TRBD1 might be the D (6 bases). The CDR3 extends over 16 amino acids. Trimming took 0 bases from V and 0 from J, leaving 11 bases between them. Germline V gene lookup returns CDR1 SGHRS and CDR2 YFSETQ.

The genes are TRBV5-1 and TRBJ1-1, with D unresolved. The CDR3 consists of 13 residues. Trimming cost V 4 bases and J 6 bases, with 13 bases left between them. The germline gives CDR1 SGHRS, CDR2 YFSETQ. CDR3 loop: CASSRRGSPEAFF. The DNA of the CDR3 is TGCGCCAGCAGCCGGCGAGGGTCCCCTGAAGCTTTCTTT.

The rearrangement uses TRBV5-1 and TRBJ2-7, with D possibly TRBD2 on 6 matching bases. The CDR3 loop spans 14 amino acids. V lost 0 bases and J lost 3, with 10 bases in between. The germline V gene encodes CDR1 SGHRS and CDR2 YFSETQ. Written as DNA, the CDR3 is TGCGCCAGCAGCTTGGGGAGGGAGAACTACGAGCAGTACTTC. Translated: CASSLGRENYEQYF.

This rearrangement joins TRBV29-1 to TRBJ1-1; D remains unclear. This CDR3 has 13 amino acids. Germline V gene data show CDR1 as SQVTM and CDR2 as ANQGSEA. Trimming stripped 6 bases from V and 1 base from J, with 12 bases between. In DNA, the CDR3 is TGCAGCGTACCCAGGCGACCGAACACTGAAGCTTTCTTT. It codes for CSVPRRPNTEAFF.

The chain recombines TRBV18 with TRBJ1-2, with TRBD1 as a possible D gene (5 bases). This CDR3 is built from 15 residues. Trimming removed 3 bases from V and 4 bases from J, with 15 bases in between. Per germline, CDR1 KGHSH and CDR2 LQKENI. The CDR3 DNA follows: TGTGCCAGCTCACCCCAAGATGGAGGGGTCTATGGCTACACCTTC. This codes for CASSPQDGGVYGYTF.

This clone was seen a few times. This CDR3 reads CAWTLRQDSTDTQYF. CDR3 bases: TGTGCCTGGACCCTACGACAGGATAGCACAGATACGCAGTATTTT. V is TRBV30 and J is TRBJ2-3, with D possibly being TRBD1 (6 bases). V was trimmed by 4 bases and J by 0 bases, leaving 14 bases between them. Germline CDR1 is GTSNPN and CDR2 is SVGIG (reference sequence). The CDR3 length is 15 residues.

The table lists this clone with a few counts. The chain joins TRBV18 to TRBJ2-3, with TRBD2 as a possible D gene (6 bases). The CDR3 contains 15 residues. The germline V gene encodes CDR1 KGHSH and CDR2 LQKENI. Trimming cost V 0 bases and J 6 bases, with 13 bases left between them. The CDR3: CASSPPTSGFDTQYF. The CDR3 DNA is TGTGCCAGCTCACCACCGACGAGCGGGTTTGATACGCAGTATTTT. Based on the CDR3 plus reference TRBV18 and TRBJ2-3, the full variable domain is NAGVMQNPRHLVRRRGQEARLRCSPMKGHSHVYWYRQLPEEGLKFMVYLQKENIIDESGMPKERFSAEFPKEGPSILRIQQVVRGDSAAYFCASSPPTSGFDTQYFGPGTRLTVL.

This clone was seen more than once but under ten times. The gene calls are TRBV2 and TRBJ1-1; 10 nucleotides line up with TRBD1. Germline assignment: CDR1 SNHLY and CDR2 FYNNEI. After removal of 6 bases from V and 6 bases from J, the junction contained 4 bases not matched to a gene. This CDR3 is built from 13 residues. CDR3 sequence reads: CASRRQGAAEAFF. CDR3 nucleotides: TGTGCCAGCAGGCGACAGGGGGCAGCTGAAGCTTTCTTT.

Concerning this clone: Additional DNA sequences in this sample encode the identical CDR3. The chain links TRBV29-1 to TRBJ1-2; D may be TRBD1 (6 bases). V lost 6 bases and J 2 bases, leaving 10 bases between the germline ends. Germline V gene sequence: CDR1 SQVTM, CDR2 ANQGSEA. The CDR3 runs 12 residues. The CDR3 protein is CSVRTDNYGYTF. The CDR3 DNA is TGCAGCGTCCGGACAGACAACTATGGCTACACCTTC. Complete variable domain (other parts from reference TRBV29-1 and TRBJ1-2): SAVISQKPSRDICQRGTSLTIQCQVDSQVTMMFWYRQQPGQSLTLIATANQGSEATYESGFVIDKFPISRPNLTFSTLTVSNMSPEDSSIYLCSVRTDNYGYTFGSGTRLTVV.

This clone has a handful of counts. The rearrangement links TRBV19 to TRBJ1-5; the D is unclear. Trimming took 7 bases from V and 2 from J, leaving 9 bases between them. Germline assignment: CDR1 LNHDA and CDR2 SQIVND (reference sequence). The CDR3 loop spans 13 amino acids. The CDR3 loop reads CASNSRGNQPQHF. As DNA, the CDR3 is TGTGCCAGTAACTCTCGAGGCAATCAGCCCCAGCATTTT.

The J gene is TRBJ1-5, the V gene TRBV7-8; 8 nucleotides agree with TRBD1. Trimming took 5 bases from V and 7 from J; bases not matched to a gene: 7. The CDR3 loop spans 14 amino acids. Looked up from germline, CDR1 is SGHVS and CDR2 is FQNEAQ. The CDR3 bases are TGTGCCAGCAGCACTAGACAGGGGTGGCAGCCCCAGCATTTT. The encoded protein is CASSTRQGWQPQHF.

The chain joins TRBV5-1 to TRBJ2-2; 9 bases agree with TRBD1. This CDR3 is built from 16 residues. CDR1 and CDR2 (germline): SGHRS, YFSETQ. Unmatched junction bases numbered 12, after V lost 7 bases and J lost 5 bases. The DNA for the CDR3 is TGCGCCAGCGGGGACAGGGCCTTCGGAGGGACCGGGGAGCTGTTTTTT. The encoded protein is CASGDRAFGGTGELFF.

The CDR3 DNA reads TGTGCCAGCAAGGACAGGGGTTCCGCCAATGAGCAGTTCTTC. Protein: CASKDRGSANEQFF. The rearrangement uses TRBV2 and TRBJ2-1; 9 positions match TRBD1. Losses at the gene ends were 7 bases for V and 6 bases for J; bases not matched to a gene: 7. This CDR3 contains 14 residues. Germline loops: CDR1 SNHLY, CDR2 FYNNEI. The full variable domain, rest sourced from reference TRBV2 and TRBJ2-1, is EPEVTQTPSHQVTQMGQEVILRCVPISNHLYFYWYRQILGQKVEFLVSFYNNEISEKSEIFDDQFSVERPDGSNFTLKIRSTKLEDSAMYFCASKDRGSANEQFFGPGTRLTVL.

This clone has more than one count but fewer than ten. V is TRBV5-1 and J is TRBJ1-1, with TRBD1 identical over 7 bases. Per germline, CDR1 SGHRS and CDR2 YFSETQ. CDR3 length: 13 amino acids. The trim removed 3 bases at V and 4 bases at J, leaving 3 bases unmatched. In DNA form, the CDR3 reads TGCGCCAGCAGCTCGGGGACAGCCACTGAAGCTTTCTTT. Translating it yields CASSSGTATEAFF.

This sequence joins TRBV25-1 and TRBJ1-2; no clear D gene. Trimming pared 0 bases from V and 7 bases from J, leaving 12 bases between. This CDR3 contains 14 residues. Germline lookup yields CDR1 MGHDK and CDR2 SYGVNS. CDR3 protein: CASSEYAGSPGYTF. The CDR3 DNA is TGTGCCAGCAGTGAATATGCGGGGAGCCCTGGCTACACCTTC.

The genes are TRBV4-1 and TRBJ2-1, with 11 bases identical to TRBD1. Germline CDR1 MGHRA, CDR2 YSYEKL. J gave up 4 bases and V 0 bases, and 2 bases lay outside the gene matches. CDR3 length: 16 residues. This CDR3 reads CASSQDRDRGYNEQFF. Written as DNA, the CDR3 is TGCGCCAGCAGCCAAGATCGGGACAGGGGGTACAATGAGCAGTTCTTC.

To note about this clone: In the same sample, other DNA sequences code for this CDR3. The chain carries TRBV5-1 and TRBJ2-5, with D perhaps matching TRBD1 (6 bases). Trimming took 0 bases from V and 4 from J, leaving 10 bases between them. The CDR3 runs 14 residues. The germline CDR1 and CDR2 sequences are SGHRS and YFSETQ. The CDR3, as DNA: TGCGCCAGCAGCTTGGGGGGGCCTGGAGAGACCCAGTACTTC. This translates into CASSLGGPGETQYF. Full variable domain (outside the CDR3, taken from reference TRBV5-1 and TRBJ2-5): KAGVTQTPRYLIKTRGQQVTLSCSPISGHRSVSWYQQTPGQGLQFLFEYFSETQRNKGNFPGRFSGRQFSNSRSEMNVSTLELGDSALYLCASSLGGPGETQYFGPGTRLLVL.

This clone was seen only a few times. The chain has TRBV4-1 and TRBJ2-5; D perhaps matches TRBD2 (6 bases). Per germline, CDR1 MGHRA and CDR2 YSYEKL. V was cut by 4 bases and J by 4 bases, with 7 bases left in between. The CDR3 covers 12 residues. The CDR3 DNA reads TGCGCCAGCAGCCTTAGCGGAGAGACCCAGTACTTC. The encoded protein is CASSLSGETQYF.

The chain uses TRBV6-6 and TRBJ2-7; 7 bases line up with TRBD2. V dropped 0 bases and J dropped 4; count of bases not matched to a gene: 6. CDR1 is MNHNY and CDR2 is SVGAGI in the germline V gene (reference sequence). The CDR3 contains 15 residues. CDR3 DNA sequence: TGTGCCAGCAGTTACTCGTCCCAGGGAGGGTACGAGCAGTACTTC. Encoded protein: CASSYSSQGGYEQYF.

This clone was counted a few times. The chain recombines TRBV4-1 with TRBJ1-2; 7 positions match TRBD1. The V and J ends lost 3 bases and 7 bases, in that order; junction bases with no gene match: 5. Germline CDR1 is MGHRA and CDR2 is YSYEKL. This CDR3 region has 13 residues. Here the CDR3 reads CASSQWTGGGYTF. In DNA, the CDR3 is TGCGCCAGCAGCCAGTGGACAGGCGGTGGCTACACCTTC.

The chain's CDR3 is CASSNRDRAPEQYF. The DNA for the CDR3 is TGTGCCAGCAGCAACCGGGACAGGGCTCCCGAGCAGTACTTC. The rearrangement links TRBV7-9 to TRBJ2-7; the match to TRBD1 covers 9 bases. The junction had 8 bases not matched to a gene; V was cut back by 5 bases and J by 6 bases. Germline V gene sequence: CDR1 SEHNR, CDR2 FQNEAQ (reference sequence). This CDR3 is 14 amino acids long.

V gene TRBV7-3 combines with J gene TRBJ2-2; 9 positions agree with TRBD1. This CDR3 has 16 residues. The V segment lost 5 bases and the J segment 5 bases; nucleotides outside the gene matches: 9. CDR1 and CDR2 from the germline V gene are SGHTA and FQGTGA. The CDR3 region is CASSAPGQGLTGELFF. The CDR3 DNA sequence: TGTGCCAGCAGCGCGCCGGGACAGGGATTGACCGGGGAGCTGTTTTTT.